This entry is about one TCR beta chain. The entry originates in a study of monozygotic twins with inflammatory bowel disease. Germline V gene data show CDR1 as SGHKS and CDR2 as YYEKEE (reference sequence). The CDR3 is made up of 15 amino acids. TCRdb re-called the 5' RACE reads and shows each CDR3 protein once, DNA omitted. The sample has 300,000 to 400,000 distinct CDR3 sequences, and its top ten clones hold roughly 2%. The sequencing input was blood. The chain carries TRBV5-5 and TRBJ1-5; TCRdb's D call, TRBD1, is unchecked because there is no DNA. This TCR was sampled from a human donor with ulcerative colitis or Crohn's disease, or a healthy co-twin of an affected twin (not recorded which). The CDR3 here is CASAKLGQGNQPQHF.